This is a list of T cell receptor beta chains from one sample in a study of shared clonotypes between healthy human individuals. The repertoire was sequenced with immunoSEQ multiplex PCR; TCRdb's copy has only in-frame clones and lacks some. This table has millions of clones, 85% to 95% appearing once. Source material: naive CD4+ T cells from PBMCs. The origin of the receptors is a man younger than 35 in good health. Some clones in this sample may be carry-over from other donors' samples. Both conserved end residues are part of each CDR3. The order of the fields is clone size, J gene, V gene, D gene, CDR3 protein, CDR3 DNA. A D gene is named only where the DNA matches it firmly. Size is stated for part of the rows, as once, few or many counts, or as a class when the clone is expanded.

size: -
J: TRBJ1-4
V: TRBV4-2
D: -
CDR3: CASSALTGAGEKLFF
DNA: TGTGCCAGCAGCGCCTTGACAGGCGCTGGTGAAAAACTGTTTTTT

size: -
J: TRBJ2-5
V: TRBV5-1
D: -
CDR3: CASSPGSKRETQYF
DNA: TGCGCCAGCAGCCCCGGATCCAAGCGGGAGACCCAGTACTTC

size: -
J: TRBJ2-5
V: TRBV20-1
D: -
CDR3: CSVPRGGTQYF
DNA: TGCAGTGTCCCCAGGGGTGGGACCCAGTACTTC

size: -
J: TRBJ1-4
V: TRBV29-1
D: -
CDR3: CSVLATNEKLFF
DNA: TGCAGCGTTCTGGCAACTAATGAAAAACTGTTTTTT

size: -
J: TRBJ2-3
V: TRBV6-1
D: -
CDR3: CASSEFGSTDTQYF
DNA: TGTGCCAGCAGTGAATTCGGCAGCACAGATACGCAGTATTTT

size: once
J: TRBJ2-6
V: TRBV19
D: -
CDR3: CASSTGNSGANVLTF
DNA: TGTGCCAGTAGTACCGGGAACTCTGGGGCCAACGTCCTGACTTTC

size: -
J: TRBJ2-7
V: TRBV5-1
D: -
CDR3: CASSPTTGTLEAEQYF
DNA: TGCGCCAGCAGCCCAACCACCGGGACTCTAGAGGCCGAGCAGTACTTC

size: -
J: TRBJ1-2
V: TRBV10-3
D: -
CDR3: CAISEAGSEGYGYTF
DNA: TGTGCCATCAGTGAGGCCGGGTCGGAGGGGTATGGCTACACCTTC

size: once
J: TRBJ2-4
V: TRBV7-2
D: TRBD2
CDR3: CASSLFRLGLAGDIQYF
DNA: TGTGCCAGCAGCTTATTTCGGCTCGGACTAGCGGGAGACATTCAGTACTTC

size: -
J: TRBJ2-7
V: TRBV7-3
D: -
CDR3: CASSLTSASHEQYF
DNA: TGTGCCAGCAGCCTAACCTCTGCTAGTCACGAGCAGTACTTC

size: -
J: TRBJ2-3
V: TRBV4-1
D: -
CDR3: CASKRGPSTDTQYF
DNA: TGCGCCAGCAAAAGGGGCCCGAGCACAGATACGCAGTATTTT

size: -
J: TRBJ2-7
V: TRBV11-1
D: TRBD1
CDR3: CASSFAQGASYEQYF
DNA: TGTGCCAGCAGCTTTGCCCAGGGGGCTTCCTACGAGCAGTACTTC

size: -
J: TRBJ1-4
V: TRBV4-1
D: -
CDR3: CASSSGMEDEKLFF
DNA: TGCGCCAGCAGCTCGGGGATGGAGGATGAAAAACTGTTTTTT

size: -
J: TRBJ2-7
V: TRBV7-2
D: -
CDR3: CASSSTSGFEQYF
DNA: TGTGCCAGCAGCTCGACATCAGGGTTCGAGCAGTACTTC

size: -
J: TRBJ2-7
V: TRBV10-2
D: -
CDR3: CASSGAQGVYEQYF
DNA: TGCGCCAGCAGTGGGGCACAGGGCGTCTACGAGCAGTACTTC

size: -
J: TRBJ1-2
V: TRBV18
D: -
CDR3: CASSPLAVNYGYTF
DNA: TGTGCCAGCTCACCACTGGCGGTGAACTATGGCTACACCTTC

size: once
J: TRBJ2-1
V: TRBV30
D: TRBD2
CDR3: CAWTVGGSSYNEQFF
DNA: TGTGCCTGGACCGTAGGCGGGAGCTCCTACAATGAGCAGTTCTTC

size: -
J: TRBJ1-1
V: TRBV7-3
D: -
CDR3: CASSLRDDTEAFF
DNA: TGTGCCAGCAGCCTCAGGGATGACACTGAAGCTTTCTTT

size: -
J: TRBJ2-2
V: TRBV9
D: TRBD1
CDR3: CASARTGSRELFF
DNA: TGTGCCAGCGCCAGGACAGGTAGCCGGGAGCTGTTTTTT

size: -
J: TRBJ2-7
V: TRBV28
D: TRBD1
CDR3: CASSPSGTGGVREQYF
DNA: TGTGCCAGCAGCCCATCCGGGACAGGGGGAGTAAGGGAGCAGTACTTC

size: -
J: TRBJ1-4
V: TRBV27
D: TRBD1
CDR3: CASSPWTGAGEKLFF
DNA: TGTGCCAGCAGTCCATGGACAGGGGCTGGGGAAAAACTGTTTTTT

size: -
J: TRBJ1-2
V: TRBV7-2
D: TRBD1
CDR3: CASSLTGTVPNYGYTF
DNA: TGTGCCAGCAGCCTTACCGGGACAGTCCCTAACTATGGCTACACCTTC

size: -
J: TRBJ2-5
V: TRBV7-2
D: -
CDR3: CASSTRQAAETQYF
DNA: TGTGCCAGCAGCACCCGACAGGCCGCGGAGACCCAGTACTTC

size: -
J: TRBJ1-2
V: TRBV28
D: -
CDR3: CASSLSRSGTSGYTF
DNA: TGTGCCAGCAGTTTATCTCGGTCCGGGACATCTGGCTACACCTTC

size: -
J: TRBJ2-1
V: TRBV7-2
D: TRBD2
CDR3: CASSSRTSGTYNEQFF
DNA: TGTGCCAGCAGCTCCAGGACTAGCGGGACCTACAATGAGCAGTTCTTC

size: -
J: TRBJ1-4
V: TRBV30
D: -
CDR3: CAWSVGGPNEKLFF
DNA: TGTGCCTGGAGTGTAGGTGGTCCTAATGAAAAACTGTTTTTT

size: once
J: TRBJ1-1
V: TRBV6-1
D: -
CDR3: CASSDQGNTEAFF
DNA: TGTGCCAGCAGTGACCAGGGTAACACTGAAGCTTTCTTT

size: -
J: TRBJ2-1
V: TRBV20-1
D: -
CDR3: CSAPDYYEQFF
DNA: TGCAGTGCCCCCGACTATTATGAGCAGTTCTTC

size: -
J: TRBJ2-5
V: TRBV25-1
D: -
CDR3: CASSEGGAGETQYF
DNA: TGTGCCAGCAGTGAAGGAGGGGCCGGGGAGACCCAGTACTTC

size: -
J: TRBJ2-7
V: TRBV27
D: -
CDR3: CASRDQYEQYF
DNA: TGTGCCAGCAGGGACCAATACGAGCAGTACTTC

size: -
J: TRBJ2-6
V: TRBV19
D: -
CDR3: CASSIFSISGANVLTF
DNA: TGTGCCAGTAGTATATTCAGTATCTCTGGGGCCAACGTCCTGACTTTC